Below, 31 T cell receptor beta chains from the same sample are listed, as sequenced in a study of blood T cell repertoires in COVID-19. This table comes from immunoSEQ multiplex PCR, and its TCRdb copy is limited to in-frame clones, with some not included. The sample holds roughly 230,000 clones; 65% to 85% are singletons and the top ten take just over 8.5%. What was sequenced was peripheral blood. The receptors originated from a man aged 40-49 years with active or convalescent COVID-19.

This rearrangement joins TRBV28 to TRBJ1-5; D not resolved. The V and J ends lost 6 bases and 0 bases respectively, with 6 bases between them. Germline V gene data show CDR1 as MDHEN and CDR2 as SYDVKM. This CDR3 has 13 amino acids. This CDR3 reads CASRDYSNQPQHF. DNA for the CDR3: TGTGCCAGCAGAGACTATAGCAATCAGCCCCAGCATTTT.

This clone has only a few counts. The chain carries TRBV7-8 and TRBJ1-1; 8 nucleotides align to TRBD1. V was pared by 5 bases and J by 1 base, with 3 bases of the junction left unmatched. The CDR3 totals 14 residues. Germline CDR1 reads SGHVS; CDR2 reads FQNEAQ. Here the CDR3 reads CASSLRGRNTEAFF. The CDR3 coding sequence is TGTGCCAGCAGCCTCAGGGGGCGGAACACTGAAGCTTTCTTT.

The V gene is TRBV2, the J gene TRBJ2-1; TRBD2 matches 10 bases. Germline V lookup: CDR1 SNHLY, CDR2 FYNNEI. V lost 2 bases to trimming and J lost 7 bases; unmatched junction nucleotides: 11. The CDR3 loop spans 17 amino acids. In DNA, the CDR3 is TGTGCCAGCAGTGAAAGGCTAGCGGGAGTCGGGAGGAATGAGCAGTTCTTC. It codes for CASSERLAGVGRNEQFF.

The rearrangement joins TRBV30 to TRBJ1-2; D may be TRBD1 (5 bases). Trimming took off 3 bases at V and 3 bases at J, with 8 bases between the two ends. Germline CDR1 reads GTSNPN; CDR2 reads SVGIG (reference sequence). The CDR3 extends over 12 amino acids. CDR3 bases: TGTGCCTGGAGCCCCAGGGACTATGGCTACACCTTC. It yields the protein CAWSPRDYGYTF.

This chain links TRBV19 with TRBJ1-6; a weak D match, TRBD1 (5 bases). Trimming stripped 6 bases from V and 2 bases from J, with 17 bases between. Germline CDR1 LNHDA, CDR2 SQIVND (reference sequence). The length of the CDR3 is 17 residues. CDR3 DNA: TGTGCCAGTAGGGGAATAGGGCAGGGCCCCTATAATTCACCCCTCCACTTT. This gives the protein CASRGIGQGPYNSPLHF.

The CDR3 protein is CASSRGGQDTEAFF. DNA for the CDR3: TGTGCCAGCAGTCGAGGGGGTCAGGACACTGAAGCTTTCTTT. The rearrangement uses TRBV3-1 (or the pseudogene TRBV3-2) and TRBJ1-1; possible D gene TRBD1, 6 bases. The V end lost 6 bases, the J end lost 3 bases, and 14 bases lay between the germline ends. Germline V gene sequence: CDR1 LGHDT, CDR2 YNNKEL (reference sequence). The CDR3 is 14 residues long.

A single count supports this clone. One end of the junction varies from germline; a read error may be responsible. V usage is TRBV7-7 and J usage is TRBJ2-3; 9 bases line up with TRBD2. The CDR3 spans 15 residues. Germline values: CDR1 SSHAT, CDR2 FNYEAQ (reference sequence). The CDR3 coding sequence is TGTGCTAGCAGCTTAGGTGGTAGCGGGAGAGAGACGCAGTATTTT. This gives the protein CASSLGGSGRETQYF.

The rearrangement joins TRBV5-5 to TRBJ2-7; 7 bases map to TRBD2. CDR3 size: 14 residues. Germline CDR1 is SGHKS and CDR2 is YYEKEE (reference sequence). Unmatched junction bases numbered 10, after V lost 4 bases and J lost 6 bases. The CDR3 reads CASSPGTIGLEQYF. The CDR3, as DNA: TGTGCCAGCAGCCCCGGGACTATCGGTCTCGAGCAGTACTTC.

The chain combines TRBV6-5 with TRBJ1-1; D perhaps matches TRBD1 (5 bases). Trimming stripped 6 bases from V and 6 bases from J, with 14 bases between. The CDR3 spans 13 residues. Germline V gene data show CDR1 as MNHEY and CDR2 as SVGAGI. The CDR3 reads CASSPPRGSEAFF. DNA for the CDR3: TGTGCCAGCAGCCCCCCGCGGGGGTCTGAAGCTTTCTTT.

CDR3 loop: CASSTGQTEAFF. The CDR3 DNA reads as TGTGCCAGCTCGACAGGGCAAACTGAAGCTTTCTTT. V gene TRBV18 combines with J gene TRBJ1-1; 7 bases are shared with TRBD1. The V gene's germline CDR1 is KGHSH and CDR2 LQKENI. The CDR3 contains 12 residues. V shed 6 bases and J 5 bases; nucleotides not matched to a gene: 3.

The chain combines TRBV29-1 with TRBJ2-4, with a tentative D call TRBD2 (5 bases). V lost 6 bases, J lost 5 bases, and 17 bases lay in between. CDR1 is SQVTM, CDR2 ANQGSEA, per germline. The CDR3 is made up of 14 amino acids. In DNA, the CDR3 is TGCAGCGTATACCTGACGGGAAGCCAAAACATTCAGTACTTC. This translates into CSVYLTGSQNIQYF.

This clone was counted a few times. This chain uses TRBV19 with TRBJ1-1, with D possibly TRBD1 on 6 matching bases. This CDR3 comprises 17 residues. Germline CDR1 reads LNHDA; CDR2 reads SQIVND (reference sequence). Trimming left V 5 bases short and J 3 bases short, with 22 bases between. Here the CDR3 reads CASSSQPGESGYTEAFF. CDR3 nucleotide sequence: TGTGCCAGTAGTTCTCAGCCAGGGGAAAGTGGGTACACTGAAGCTTTCTTT.

In nucleotides, the CDR3 is TGTGCCAGTAGCTTACCGGGACAGGGGTTATACGAGCAGTACTTC. Its translation is CASSLPGQGLYEQYF. V usage is TRBV19 and J usage is TRBJ2-7, with 10 bases aligning to TRBD1. The CDR3 length is 15 residues. CDR1 LNHDA and CDR2 SQIVND come from the germline V gene (reference sequence). V trimming: 6 bases; J trimming: 4 bases; junction bases outside the gene matches: 9.

In DNA form, the CDR3 reads TGTGCCAGCAGTTTCCAGGTGACGGGCTACACCTTC. This encodes CASSFQVTGYTF. J is TRBJ1-2 and V is TRBV12-3 or TRBV12-4; D uncertain. The V and J ends lost 3 bases and 8 bases respectively, with 10 bases between them. The CDR3 loop spans 12 amino acids.

CDR3 in DNA: TGTGCCTGGAGAAAGCCCGGGGTGCAAATGGAGACCCAGTACTTC. As protein: CAWRKPGVQMETQYF. The chain is built from TRBV30 and TRBJ2-5, with D perhaps TRBD2 (5 bases). The germline gives CDR1 GTSNPN, CDR2 SVGIG (reference sequence). Trimming removed 3 bases from V and 5 bases from J, with 19 bases in between. The CDR3 spans 15 residues. The full variable domain, its missing parts supplied by reference TRBV30 and TRBJ2-5, is SQTIHQWPATLVQPVGSPLSLECTVEGTSNPNLYWYRQAAGRGLQLLFYSVGIGQISSEVPQNLSASRPQDRQFILSSKKLLLSDSGFYLCAWRKPGVQMETQYFGPGTRLLVL.

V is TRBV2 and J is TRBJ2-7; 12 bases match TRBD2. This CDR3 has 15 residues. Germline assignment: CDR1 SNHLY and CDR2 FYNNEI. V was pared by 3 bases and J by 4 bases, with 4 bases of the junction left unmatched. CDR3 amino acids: CASSDRLAGGYEQYF. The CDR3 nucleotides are TGTGCCAGCAGTGACCGGCTAGCGGGAGGGTACGAGCAGTACTTC.

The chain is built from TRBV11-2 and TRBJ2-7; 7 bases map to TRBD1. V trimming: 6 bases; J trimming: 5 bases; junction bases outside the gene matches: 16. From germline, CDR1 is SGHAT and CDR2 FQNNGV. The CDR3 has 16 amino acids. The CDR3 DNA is TGTGCCAGCAGACGAGACCGACAGGGCAGGGGGAACGAGCAGTACTTC. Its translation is CASRRDRQGRGNEQYF.

CDR3 amino acids: CASSFSQESDYGYTF. The CDR3 bases are TGTGCCAGCAGCTTTTCGCAGGAATCCGACTATGGCTACACCTTC. The chain is built from TRBV7-2 and TRBJ1-2; D not resolved. The ends were cut back, 3 bases at V and 3 bases at J, with 14 bases in the middle. The CDR3 has 15 amino acids. CDR1 SGHTA and CDR2 FQGNSA come from the germline V gene.

In DNA, the CDR3 is TGTGCCAGCAGCCCGACAGGGGCAGGGTATGGCTACACCTTC. It codes for CASSPTGAGYGYTF. This rearrangement joins TRBV7-3 to TRBJ1-2; 8 nucleotides match TRBD1. This CDR3 is built from 14 residues. Per germline, CDR1 SGHTA and CDR2 FQGTGA. V lost 5 bases, J lost 5 bases, and 7 bases stayed unmatched.

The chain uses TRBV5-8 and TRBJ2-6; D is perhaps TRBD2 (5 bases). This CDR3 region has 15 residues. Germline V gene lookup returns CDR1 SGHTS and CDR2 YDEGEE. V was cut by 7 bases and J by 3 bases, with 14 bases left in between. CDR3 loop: CASPGVGIGANVLTF. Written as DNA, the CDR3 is TGTGCCAGCCCCGGGGTAGGGATTGGGGCCAACGTCCTGACTTTC.

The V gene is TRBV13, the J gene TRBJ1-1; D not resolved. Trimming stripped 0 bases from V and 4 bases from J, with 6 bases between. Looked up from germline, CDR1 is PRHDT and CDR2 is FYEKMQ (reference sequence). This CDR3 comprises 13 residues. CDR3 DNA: TGTGCCAGCAGCTTAGGCCCTGTCACTGAAGCTTTCTTT. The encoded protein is CASSLGPVTEAFF.

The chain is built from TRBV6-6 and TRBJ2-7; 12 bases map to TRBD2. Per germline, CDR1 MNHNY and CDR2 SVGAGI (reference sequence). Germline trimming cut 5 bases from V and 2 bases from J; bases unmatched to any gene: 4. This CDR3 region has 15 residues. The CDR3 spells CASSPWTSGTYEQYF. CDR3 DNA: TGTGCCAGCAGTCCCTGGACTAGCGGGACCTACGAGCAGTACTTC.

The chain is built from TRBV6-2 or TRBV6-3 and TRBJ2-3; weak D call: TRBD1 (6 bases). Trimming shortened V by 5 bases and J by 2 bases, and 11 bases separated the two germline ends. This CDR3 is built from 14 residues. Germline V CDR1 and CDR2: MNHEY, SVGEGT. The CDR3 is CASSLEGVTDTQYF. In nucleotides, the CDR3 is TGTGCCAGCAGTCTTGAGGGGGTCACAGATACGCAGTATTTT.

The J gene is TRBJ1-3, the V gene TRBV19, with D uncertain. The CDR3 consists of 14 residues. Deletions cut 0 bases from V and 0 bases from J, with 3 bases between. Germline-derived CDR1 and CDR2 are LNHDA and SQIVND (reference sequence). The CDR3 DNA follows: TGTGCCAGTAGTATAGAGAGCTCTGGAAACACCATATATTTT. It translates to CASSIESSGNTIYF.

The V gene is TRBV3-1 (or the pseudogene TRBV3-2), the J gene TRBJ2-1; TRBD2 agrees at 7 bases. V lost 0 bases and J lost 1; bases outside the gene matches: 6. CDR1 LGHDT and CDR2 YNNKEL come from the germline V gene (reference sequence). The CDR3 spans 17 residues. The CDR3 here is CASSQEPSGYSYNEQFF. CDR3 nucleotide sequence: TGTGCCAGCAGCCAAGAACCTAGCGGCTATTCCTACAATGAGCAGTTCTTC.

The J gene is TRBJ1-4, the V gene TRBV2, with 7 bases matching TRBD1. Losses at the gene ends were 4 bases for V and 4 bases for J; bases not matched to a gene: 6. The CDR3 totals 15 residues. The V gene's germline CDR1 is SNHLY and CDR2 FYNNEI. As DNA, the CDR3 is TGTGCCAGCAGTGGGCTTTCAGGGGGTAATGAAAAACTGTTTTTT. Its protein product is CASSGLSGGNEKLFF.

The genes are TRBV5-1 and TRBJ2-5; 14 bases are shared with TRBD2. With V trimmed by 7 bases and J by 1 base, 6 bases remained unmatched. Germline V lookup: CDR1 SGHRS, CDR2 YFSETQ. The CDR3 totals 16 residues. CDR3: CASSSGTSGGQETQYF. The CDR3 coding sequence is TGCGCCAGCTCCTCGGGGACTAGCGGGGGCCAAGAGACCCAGTACTTC. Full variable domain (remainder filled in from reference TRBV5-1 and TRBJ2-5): KAGVTQTPRYLIKTRGQQVTLSCSPISGHRSVSWYQQTPGQGLQFLFEYFSETQRNKGNFPGRFSGRQFSNSRSEMNVSTLELGDSALYLCASSSGTSGGQETQYFGPGTRLLVL.

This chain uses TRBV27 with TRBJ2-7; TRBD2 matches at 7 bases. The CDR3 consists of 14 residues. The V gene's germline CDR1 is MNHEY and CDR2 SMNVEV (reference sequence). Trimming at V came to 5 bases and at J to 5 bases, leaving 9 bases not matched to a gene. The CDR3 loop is CASSPPGRVDEQYF. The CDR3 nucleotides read TGTGCCAGCAGTCCCCCAGGGAGGGTCGACGAGCAGTACTTC.

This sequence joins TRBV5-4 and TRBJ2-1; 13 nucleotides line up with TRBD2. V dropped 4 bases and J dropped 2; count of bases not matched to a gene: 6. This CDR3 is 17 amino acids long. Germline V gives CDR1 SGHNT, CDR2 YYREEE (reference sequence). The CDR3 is CASSLGGTSGTYNEQFF. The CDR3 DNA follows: TGTGCCAGCAGCCTCGGAGGGACTAGCGGGACCTACAATGAGCAGTTCTTC.

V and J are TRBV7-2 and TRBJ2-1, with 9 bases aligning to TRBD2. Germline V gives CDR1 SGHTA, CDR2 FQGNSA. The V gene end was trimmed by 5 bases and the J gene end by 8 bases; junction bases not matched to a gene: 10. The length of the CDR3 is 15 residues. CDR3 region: CASSPGLAGLDEQFF. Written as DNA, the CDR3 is TGTGCCAGCAGCCCCGGTCTAGCGGGGCTGGATGAGCAGTTCTTC.

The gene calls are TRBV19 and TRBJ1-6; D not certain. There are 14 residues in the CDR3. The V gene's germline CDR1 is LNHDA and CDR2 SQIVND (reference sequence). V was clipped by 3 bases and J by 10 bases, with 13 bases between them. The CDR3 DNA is TGTGCCAGTAGTATTAGTTATGTCGGGTCACCCCTCCACTTT. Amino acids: CASSISYVGSPLHF.